The T cell receptor beta chain described here comes from a study of neurological immune-mediated disorders. Study-wide points: TCR clonal expansion peaked in HTLV-1-associated myelopathy patients and was lowest in multiple sclerosis patients.

Many counts were recorded for this clonotype. Its specificity is not known. Each TCR transcript was tagged with a 10-nucleotide random UMI during 5'RACE. Sequencing of 15-18 subjects in each run yielded over 190 million TCR-beta sequences. TCRdb re-analysed the 5' RACE reads in MiXCR, keeping a single row per CDR3 protein. The sample carries roughly 65,000 distinct CDR3 sequences, roughly 5% recorded once. Per the germline V gene, CDR1 is SEHNR and CDR2 is FQNEAQ (reference sequence). V was shortened by 5 bases and J by 3 bases, with 16 bases between the two germline ends. This CDR3 region has 16 residues. Unsorted libraries came from 2 million PBMCs stored at -80 °C.

The sample comprised PBMCs. The V and J genes are TRBV7-9 and TRBJ1-4; possibly TRBD1 for D (5 bases). The receptor was isolated from a human donor with multiple sclerosis. The donor label of this sample is uncertain. In DNA form, the CDR3 reads TGTGCCAGCAGCCTCGGAAGGGACTCATCTAATGAAAAACTGTTTTTT. It codes for CASSLGRDSSNEKLFF.